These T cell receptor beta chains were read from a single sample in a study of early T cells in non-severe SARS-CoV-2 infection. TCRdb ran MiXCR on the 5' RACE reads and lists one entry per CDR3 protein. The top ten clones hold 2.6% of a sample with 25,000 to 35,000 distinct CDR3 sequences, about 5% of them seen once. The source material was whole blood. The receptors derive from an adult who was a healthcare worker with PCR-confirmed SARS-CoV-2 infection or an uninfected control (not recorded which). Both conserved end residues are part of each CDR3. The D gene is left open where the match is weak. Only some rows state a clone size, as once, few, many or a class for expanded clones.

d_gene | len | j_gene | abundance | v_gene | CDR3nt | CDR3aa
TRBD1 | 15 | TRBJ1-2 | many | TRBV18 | TGTGCCAGCTCAGATCCGGGACAGGGGGCAAGAGGCTACACCTTC | CASSDPGQGARGYTF
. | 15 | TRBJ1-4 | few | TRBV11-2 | TGTGCCAGCAGCTCGACCGGGACACAAAATGAAAAACTGTTTTTT | CASSSTGTQNEKLFF
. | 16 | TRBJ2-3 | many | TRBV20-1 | TGCAGTGCTAGAGATCGGGCGGGCCTAGGCACAGATACGCAGTATTTT | CSARDRAGLGTDTQYF
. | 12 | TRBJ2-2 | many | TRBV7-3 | TGTGCCAGCAGCCCCTCCGCCGGGGAGCTGTTTTTT | CASSPSAGELFF
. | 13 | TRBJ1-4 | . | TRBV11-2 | TGTGCCAGCTTACAGGATATTAATGAAAAACTGTTTTTT | CASLQDINEKLFF
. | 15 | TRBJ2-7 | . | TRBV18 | TGTGCCAGCTCACCAGTGCAGGGGATTACCTACGAGCAGTACTTC | CASSPVQGITYEQYF
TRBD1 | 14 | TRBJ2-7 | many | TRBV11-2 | TGTGCCAGCAGCTTAGGGTACAGGGGGAACGAGCAGTACTTC | CASSLGYRGNEQYF
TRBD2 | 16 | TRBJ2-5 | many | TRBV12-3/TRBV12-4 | TGTGCCAGCAGGCCCAGACTAGCGGGAGTTTTTGAGACCCAGTACTTC | CASRPRLAGVFETQYF
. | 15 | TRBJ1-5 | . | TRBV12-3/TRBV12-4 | TGTGCCAGCAGTTTCGGATCAAATAGCAATCAGCCCCAGCATTTT | CASSFGSNSNQPQHF
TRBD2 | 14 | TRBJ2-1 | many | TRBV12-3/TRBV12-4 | TGTGCCAGCAGTTTAAGCGGGGATTACAATGAGCAGTTCTTC | CASSLSGDYNEQFF
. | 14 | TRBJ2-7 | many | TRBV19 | TGTGCCAGTAGTAGATCGACAGACTCCTACGAGCAGTACTTC | CASSRSTDSYEQYF
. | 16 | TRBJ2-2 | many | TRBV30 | TGTGCCTGGAGTGTATACGGGAATGGCCTCGATGGGGAGCTGTTTTTT | CAWSVYGNGLDGELFF
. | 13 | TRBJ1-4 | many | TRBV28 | TGTGCCAGCGAACAGCCCGGGGGGCGGAAACTGTTTTTT | CASEQPGGRKLFF
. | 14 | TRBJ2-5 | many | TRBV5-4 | TGTGCCAGCAGCTTGGCCAAACTGCAAGAGACCCAGTACTTC | CASSLAKLQETQYF
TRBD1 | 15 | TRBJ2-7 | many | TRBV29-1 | TGCAGCGTTGATGCGGGACAGGGGATCGCCTACGAGCAGTACTTC | CSVDAGQGIAYEQYF
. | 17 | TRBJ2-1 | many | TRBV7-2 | TGTGCCAGCAGCTCGGGTGAGGCGGGTGGCCGAGGCAATGAGCAGTTCTTC | CASSSGEAGGRGNEQFF
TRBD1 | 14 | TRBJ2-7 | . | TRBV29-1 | TGCAGCGTTTTCGTTCCGGGACAGTCAGAGGGGCAGTACTTC | CSVFVPGQSEGQYF
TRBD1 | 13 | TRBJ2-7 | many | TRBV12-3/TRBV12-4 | TGTGCCAGCAGCTTCGGACAGGGCTACGAGCAGTACTTC | CASSFGQGYEQYF
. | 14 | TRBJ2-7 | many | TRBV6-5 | TGTGCCAGCAGCAACCCGGGACTTCCCTACGAGCAGTACTTC | CASSNPGLPYEQYF
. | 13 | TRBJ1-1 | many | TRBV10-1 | TGCGCCAGCTCGGGACATCTGAACACTGAAGCTTTCTTT | CASSGHLNTEAFF
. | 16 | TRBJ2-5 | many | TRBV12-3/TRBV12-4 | TGTGCCAGCAGTTTACTAGCGAGATATAAAACGGGGACCCAGTACTTC | CASSLLARYKTGTQYF
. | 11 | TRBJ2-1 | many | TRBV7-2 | TGTGCCAGCAGCAATTACAATGAGCAGTTCTTC | CASSNYNEQFF
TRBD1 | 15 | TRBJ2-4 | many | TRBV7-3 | TGTGCCAGCAGCCCATACGGGACAGTGGGGAACATTCAGTACTTC | CASSPYGTVGNIQYF
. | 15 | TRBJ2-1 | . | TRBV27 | TGTGCCAGCAGCCGCCGGGACGGTTTCTACAATGAGCAGTTCTTC | CASSRRDGFYNEQFF
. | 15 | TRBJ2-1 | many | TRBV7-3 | TGTGCCAGCAGCTTAATGTCTGGGGCCTACAATGAGCAGTTCTTC | CASSLMSGAYNEQFF
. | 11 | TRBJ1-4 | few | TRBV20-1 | TGCAGTGCTAGAGTCGGAGAAAAACTGTTTTTT | CSARVGEKLFF
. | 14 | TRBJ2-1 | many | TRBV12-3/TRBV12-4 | TGTGCCAGCAGTTTGGGCGGGAACTACAATGAGCAGTTCTTC | CASSLGGNYNEQFF
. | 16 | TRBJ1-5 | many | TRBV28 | TGTGCCAGCAGTCCCCAACCTACAGGGTTCAATCAGCCCCAGCATTTT | CASSPQPTGFNQPQHF
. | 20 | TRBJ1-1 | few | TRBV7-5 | . | CISVPEAPTRGEGMNTEAFF